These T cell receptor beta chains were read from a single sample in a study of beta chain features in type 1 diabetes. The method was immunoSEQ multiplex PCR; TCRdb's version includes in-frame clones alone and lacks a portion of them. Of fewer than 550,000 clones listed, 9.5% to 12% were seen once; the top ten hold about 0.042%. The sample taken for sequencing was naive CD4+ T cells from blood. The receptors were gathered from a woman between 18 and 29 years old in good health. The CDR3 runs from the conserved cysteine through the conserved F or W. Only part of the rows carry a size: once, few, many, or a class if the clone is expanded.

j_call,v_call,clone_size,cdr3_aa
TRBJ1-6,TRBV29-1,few,CSVGQSVGGTLHF
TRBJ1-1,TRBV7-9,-,CASSRRDRGLAFF
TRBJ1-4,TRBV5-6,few,CASIDRNNEKLFF
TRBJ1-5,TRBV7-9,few,CASSSSRQPQHF
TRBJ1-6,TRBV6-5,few,CASSYRTTGGNSPLHF
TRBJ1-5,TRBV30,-,CAWSVPYSNQPQHF
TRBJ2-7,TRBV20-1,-,CSGTTLSEQYF
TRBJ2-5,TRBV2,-,CASKRWQETQYF
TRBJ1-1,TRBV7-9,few,CASGGQPLEAFF
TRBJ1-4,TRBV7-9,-,CASSLSQGGEKLFF
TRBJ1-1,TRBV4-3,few,CASSQSGTVNTEAFF
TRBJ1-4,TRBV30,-,CAWSPSRPGEKLFF
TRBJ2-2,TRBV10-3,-,CAISERSPGLGTGELFF
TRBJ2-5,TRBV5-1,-,CASSFSGPQETQYF
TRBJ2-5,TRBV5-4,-,CASSSQGRQETQYF
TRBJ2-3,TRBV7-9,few,CASSSGLAGRADTQYF
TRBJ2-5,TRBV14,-,CASSQVKETQYF
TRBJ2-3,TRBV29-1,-,CSAGLLGDTQYF
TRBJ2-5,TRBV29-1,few,CSVEFRGRWQTQYF
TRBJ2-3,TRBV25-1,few,CASSPLWGPDTDTQYF
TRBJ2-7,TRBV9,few,CASSEGEQYF
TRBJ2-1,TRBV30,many,CAWSQQGASGEQFF
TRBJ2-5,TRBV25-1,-,CASSDAGANQETQYF
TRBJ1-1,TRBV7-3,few,CASSAGRNTEAFF
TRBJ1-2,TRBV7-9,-,CASSLASVFGGYTF
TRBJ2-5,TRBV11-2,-,CASRQILAGEETQYF
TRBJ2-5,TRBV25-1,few,CASSELRTWETQYF
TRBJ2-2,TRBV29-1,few,CTVARNTGELFF
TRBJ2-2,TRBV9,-,CASSVGSSSNTGELFF
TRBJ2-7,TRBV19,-,CASSIAVGSPYEQYF
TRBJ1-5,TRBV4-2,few,CASSQGSISNQPQHF
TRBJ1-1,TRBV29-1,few,CSGIKQGRNTEAFF